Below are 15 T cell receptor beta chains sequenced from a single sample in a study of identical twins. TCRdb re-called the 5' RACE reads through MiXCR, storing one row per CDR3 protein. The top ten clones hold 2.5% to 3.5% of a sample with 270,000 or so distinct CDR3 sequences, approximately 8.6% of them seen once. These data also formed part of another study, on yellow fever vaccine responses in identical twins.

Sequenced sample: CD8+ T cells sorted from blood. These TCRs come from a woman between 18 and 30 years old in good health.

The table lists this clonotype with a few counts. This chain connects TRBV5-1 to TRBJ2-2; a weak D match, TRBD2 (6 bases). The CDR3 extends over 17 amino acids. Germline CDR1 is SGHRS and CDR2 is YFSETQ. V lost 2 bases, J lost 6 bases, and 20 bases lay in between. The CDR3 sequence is CASSLRLGDSKAGELFF. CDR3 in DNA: TGCGCCAGCAGCTTAAGACTAGGCGACTCAAAAGCCGGGGAGCTGTTTTTT.

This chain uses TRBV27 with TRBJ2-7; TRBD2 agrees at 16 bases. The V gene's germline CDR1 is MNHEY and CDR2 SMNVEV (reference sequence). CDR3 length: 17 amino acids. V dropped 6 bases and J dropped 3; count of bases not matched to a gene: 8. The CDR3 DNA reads TGTGCCAGCAGCCTAGGGACTAGCGGGAGGGCCGTCTACGAGCAGTACTTC. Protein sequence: CASSLGTSGRAVYEQYF.

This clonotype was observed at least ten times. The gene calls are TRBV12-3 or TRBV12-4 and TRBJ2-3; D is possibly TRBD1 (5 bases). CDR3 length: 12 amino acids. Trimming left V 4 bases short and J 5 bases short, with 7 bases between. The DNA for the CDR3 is TGTGCCAGCAGTTCCAGGGTAGATACGCAGTATTTT. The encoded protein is CASSSRVDTQYF.

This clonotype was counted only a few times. CDR3 bases: TGCAGCGTTGTGGGAGCCGGGGAGCTGTTTTTT. This gives the protein CSVVGAGELFF. The J gene is TRBJ2-2, the V gene TRBV29-1; tentative D call: TRBD2 (5 bases). V lost 4 bases and J lost 6, with 6 bases in between. The germline V gene encodes CDR1 SQVTM and CDR2 ANQGSEA. CDR3 size: 11 residues.

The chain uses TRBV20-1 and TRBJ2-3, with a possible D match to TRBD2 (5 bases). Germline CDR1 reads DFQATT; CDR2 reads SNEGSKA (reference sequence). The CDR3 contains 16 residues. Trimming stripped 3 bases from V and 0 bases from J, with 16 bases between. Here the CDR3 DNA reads TGCAGTGCTAGCGGGTCCCGGGGTCCTAGCACAGATACGCAGTATTTT. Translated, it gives CSASGSRGPSTDTQYF.

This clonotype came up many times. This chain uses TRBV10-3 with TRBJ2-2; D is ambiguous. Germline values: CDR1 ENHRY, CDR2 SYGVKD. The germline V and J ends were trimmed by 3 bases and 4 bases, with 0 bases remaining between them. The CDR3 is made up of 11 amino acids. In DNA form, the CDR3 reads TGTGCCATCAGTGACACCGGGGAGCTGTTTTTT. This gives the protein CAISDTGELFF.

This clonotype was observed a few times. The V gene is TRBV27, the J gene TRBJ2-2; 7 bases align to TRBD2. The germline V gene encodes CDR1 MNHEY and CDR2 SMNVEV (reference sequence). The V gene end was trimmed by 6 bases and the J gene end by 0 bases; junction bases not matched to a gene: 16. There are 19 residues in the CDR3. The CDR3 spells CASSLLSGVSGTNTGELFF. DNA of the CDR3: TGTGCCAGCAGCCTCTTATCGGGTGTCAGCGGGACGAACACCGGGGAGCTGTTTTTT.

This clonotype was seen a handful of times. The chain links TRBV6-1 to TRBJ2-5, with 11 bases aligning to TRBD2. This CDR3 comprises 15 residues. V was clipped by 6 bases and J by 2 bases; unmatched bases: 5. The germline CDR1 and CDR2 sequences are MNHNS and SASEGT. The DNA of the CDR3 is TGTGCCAGCAGCCTAATAGCGGGGGGGCAAGAGACCCAGTACTTC. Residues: CASSLIAGGQETQYF.

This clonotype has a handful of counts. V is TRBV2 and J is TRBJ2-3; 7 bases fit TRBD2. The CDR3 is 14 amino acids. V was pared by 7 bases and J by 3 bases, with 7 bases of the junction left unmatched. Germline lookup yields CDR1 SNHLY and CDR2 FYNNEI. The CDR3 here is CASTAGDSTDTQYF. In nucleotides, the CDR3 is TGTGCCAGCACTGCGGGAGACTCGACAGATACGCAGTATTTT.

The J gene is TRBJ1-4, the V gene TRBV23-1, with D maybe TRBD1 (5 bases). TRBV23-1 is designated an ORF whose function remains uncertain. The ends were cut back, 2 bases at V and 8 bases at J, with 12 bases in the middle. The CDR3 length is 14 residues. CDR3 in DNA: TGCGCCAGCAGTCAAGGAACTCGGGGGGAAAAACTGTTTTTT. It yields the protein CASSQGTRGEKLFF.

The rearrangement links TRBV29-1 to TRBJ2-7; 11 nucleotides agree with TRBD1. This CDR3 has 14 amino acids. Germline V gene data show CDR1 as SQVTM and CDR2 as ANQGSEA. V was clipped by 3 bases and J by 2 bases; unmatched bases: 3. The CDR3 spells CSVDGQGAAYEQYF. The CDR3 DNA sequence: TGCAGCGTTGACGGACAGGGGGCGGCCTACGAGCAGTACTTC.

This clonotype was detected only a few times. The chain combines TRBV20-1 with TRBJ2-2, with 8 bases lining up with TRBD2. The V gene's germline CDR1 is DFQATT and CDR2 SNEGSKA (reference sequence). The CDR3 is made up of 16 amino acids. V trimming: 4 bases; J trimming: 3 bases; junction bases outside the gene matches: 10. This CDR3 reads CSAISGEREHTGELFF. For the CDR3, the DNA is TGCAGTGCTATTTCTGGGGAGCGGGAGCACACCGGGGAGCTGTTTTTT.

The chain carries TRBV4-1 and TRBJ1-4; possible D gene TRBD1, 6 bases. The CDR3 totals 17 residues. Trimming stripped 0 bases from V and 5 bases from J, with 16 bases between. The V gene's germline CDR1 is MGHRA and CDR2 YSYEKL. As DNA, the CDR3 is TGCGCCAGCAGCCAAGAAGGGGGGGGGTCGATCAATGAAAAACTGTTTTTT. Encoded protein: CASSQEGGGSINEKLFF.

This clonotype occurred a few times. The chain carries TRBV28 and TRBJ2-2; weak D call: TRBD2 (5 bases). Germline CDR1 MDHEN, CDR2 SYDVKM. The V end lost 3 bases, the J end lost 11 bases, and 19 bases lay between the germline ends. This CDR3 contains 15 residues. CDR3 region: CASSFGLDGSIELFF. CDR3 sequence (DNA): TGTGCCAGCAGTTTCGGACTTGACGGATCCATCGAGCTGTTTTTT.

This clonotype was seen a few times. The CDR3 here is CSARTLNYGYTF. The DNA of the CDR3 is TGCAGCGCACGGACACTGAACTATGGCTACACCTTC. This chain joins TRBV29-1 and TRBJ1-2; TRBD1 is a possible D gene (5 bases). This CDR3 comprises 12 residues. Germline V CDR1 and CDR2: SQVTM, ANQGSEA. Trimming pared 7 bases from V and 2 bases from J, leaving 11 bases between. Full variable domain (missing parts from reference TRBV29-1 and TRBJ1-2): SAVISQKPSRDICQRGTSLTIQCQVDSQVTMMFWYRQQPGQSLTLIATANQGSEATYESGFVIDKFPISRPNLTFSTLTVSNMSPEDSSIYLCSARTLNYGYTFGSGTRLTVV.